These 13 T cell receptor beta chains came from one sample sequenced in a study of control samples from healthy donors and cancer patients. Libraries were prepared by immunoSEQ multiplex PCR; TCRdb keeps only in-frame clonotypes and omits some of them. The sample lists around 51,000 clones; about 80% were seen once. The sample consisted of blood. The receptors were gathered from a man in his 70s in good health.

In its sample, this clone was seen a few times. The junction differs from germline at one of its ends, possibly a read error. V usage is TRBV7-9 and J usage is TRBJ2-7; D assignment may be TRBD1 or TRBD2 (5 bases each). The CDR3 runs to 12 residues. CDR1 SEHNR and CDR2 FQNEAQ come from the germline V gene (reference sequence). The CDR3 region is CASSPMVGAGLF. The CDR3 bases are TGTGCCAGCAGCCCAATGGTAGGGGCGGGCCTCTTC.

The CDR3 region is CASSKPGDAWYF. As DNA, the CDR3 is TGTGCCAGCAGTAAACCGGGGGACGCGTGGTACTTC. The genes are TRBV28 and TRBJ2-4; weak D call: TRBD2 (6 bases). V was pared by 5 bases and J by 15 bases, with 17 bases between. Germline CDR1 reads MDHEN; CDR2 reads SYDVKM. The CDR3 consists of 12 residues.

This clone was counted only a few times. CDR3 in amino acids: CASSLRQGNQPQHF. For the CDR3, the DNA is TGTGCCAGCAGCTTAAGACAGGGCAATCAGCCCCAGCATTTT. V is TRBV7-2 and J is TRBJ1-5; possibly TRBD1 for D (6 bases). Germline values: CDR1 SGHTA, CDR2 FQGNSA. Trimming left V 2 bases short and J 2 bases short, with 7 bases between. CDR3 length: 14 amino acids.

Comment on this clone: At one of its ends the junction is not consistent with the germline gene, which may arise from a read error. The chain has TRBV7-8 and TRBJ2-5; possibly TRBD2 for D (6 bases). The CDR3 has 14 amino acids. CDR1 is SGHVS and CDR2 is FQNEAQ in the germline V gene. The CDR3 loop is CVSSSSRGVETQYF. CDR3 coding DNA: TGTGTCAGCAGTAGTAGTCGCGGGGTAGAGACCCAGTACTTC.

CDR3 amino acids: CASTLGTGGSTDTQYF. The CDR3 nucleotides are TGTGCCAGTACCTTGGGGACAGGAGGCTCCACAGATACGCAGTATTTT. V usage is TRBV19 and J usage is TRBJ2-3, with TRBD1 matching 8 bases. The germline V gene has CDR1 LNHDA and CDR2 SQIVND (reference sequence). The CDR3 sequence is 16 residues long. J gave up 2 bases and V 7 bases, and 11 bases lay outside the gene matches.

The V gene is TRBV27, the J gene TRBJ2-1; 8 nucleotides match TRBD2. Germline V gives CDR1 MNHEY, CDR2 SMNVEV (reference sequence). This CDR3 has 14 amino acids. V lost 4 bases to trimming and J lost 3 bases; unmatched junction nucleotides: 2. CDR3 coding DNA: TGTGCCAGCAGTTCTGCGGGGGGCTACAATGAGCAGTTCTTC. This translates into CASSSAGGYNEQFF.

The gene calls are TRBV10-3 and TRBJ1-4; D not resolved. The CDR3 loop spans 14 amino acids. CDR1 ENHRY and CDR2 SYGVKD come from the germline V gene. V was clipped by 2 bases and J by 0 bases, with 4 bases between them. The CDR3 loop is CAISEGATNEKLFF. The CDR3 region has the DNA TGTGCCATCAGTGAGGGTGCAACTAATGAAAAACTGTTTTTT.

This clone was seen a single time. The rearrangement joins TRBV6-6 to TRBJ2-1; 7 nucleotides align to TRBD1. The length of the CDR3 is 14 residues. With 4 bases clipped from V and 8 bases from J, the junction kept 8 bases outside the gene matches. CDR1 MNHNY and CDR2 SVGAGI come from the germline V gene (reference sequence). The CDR3 protein is CASSSGQPRDEQFF. The CDR3 bases are TGTGCCAGCAGTTCGGGACAGCCTCGTGATGAGCAGTTCTTC.

This chain joins TRBV4-2 and TRBJ1-4; a weak D match, TRBD1 (5 bases). The CDR3 totals 14 residues. Germline V lookup: CDR1 LGHNA, CDR2 YNFKEQ. The germline V and J ends were trimmed by 1 base and 8 bases, with 11 bases remaining between them. The CDR3 spells CASSQGGPAEKLFF. CDR3 sequence (DNA): TGTGCCAGCAGCCAAGGGGGACCGGCGGAAAAACTGTTTTTT.

J is TRBJ1-6 and V is TRBV5-5; D might be TRBD1 (5 bases). The CDR3 has 14 amino acids. Germline assignment: CDR1 SGHKS and CDR2 YYEKEE (reference sequence). V was trimmed by 1 base and J by 7 bases, leaving 9 bases between them. The CDR3 loop is CASSLLGENSPLHF. CDR3 nucleotide sequence: TGTGCCAGCAGCTTGCTGGGGGAGAATTCACCCCTCCACTTT.

The J gene is TRBJ1-2, the V gene TRBV7-2, with 7 positions matching TRBD1. The length of the CDR3 is 14 residues. The germline gives CDR1 SGHTA, CDR2 FQGNSA. The junction had 6 bases not matched to a gene; V was cut back by 4 bases and J by 4 bases. CDR3 region: CASSSNRGPYGYTF. The CDR3 nucleotides read TGTGCCAGCAGCTCAAACAGGGGACCCTATGGCTACACCTTC.

This clone was seen a single time. The chain is built from TRBV6-5 and TRBJ2-1, with TRBD2 identical over 7 bases. Germline values: CDR1 MNHEY, CDR2 SVGAGI. CDR3 length: 16 amino acids. V lost 1 base and J lost 4; bases outside the gene matches: 7. CDR3 loop: CASSYFPSGRYNEQFF. The DNA for the CDR3 is TGTGCCAGCAGTTACTTTCCTAGCGGTCGGTACAATGAGCAGTTCTTC.

The chain combines TRBV6-1 with TRBJ1-2; D may be TRBD1 (5 bases). The CDR3 consists of 13 residues. Between the trimmed V and J ends, which lost 3 bases and 3 bases, there was a span of 8 bases. Germline assignment: CDR1 MNHNS and CDR2 SASEGT. The CDR3 here is CASSEAGYYGYTF. The CDR3 nucleotides are TGTGCCAGCAGTGAGGCAGGGTACTATGGCTACACCTTC.